These 30 T cell receptor beta chains were sequenced from one sample in a study of blood T cell repertoires in COVID-19. Some clones are missing from TCRdb's copy, which holds only in-frame ones; the method was immunoSEQ multiplex PCR. The profile shows 65,000 or so clones, roughly 83% of them singletons. The sequencing sample was made of peripheral blood. The receptors were gathered from a man aged 25-45 years with COVID-19, enrolled during active disease.

The chain uses TRBV19 and TRBJ1-5, with 8 bases matching TRBD1. The CDR3 spans 17 residues. After removal of 8 bases from V and 0 bases from J, the junction contained 12 bases not matched to a gene. Germline V gives CDR1 LNHDA, CDR2 SQIVND (reference sequence). The CDR3 sequence: CASGMADRDYSNQPQHF. The CDR3 nucleotides are TGTGCCAGTGGGATGGCGGACAGGGATTATAGCAATCAGCCCCAGCATTTT.

The chain carries TRBV6-1 and TRBJ2-7; 7 nucleotides line up with TRBD2. The J segment lost 0 bases and the V segment lost 3 bases, leaving 20 bases of the junction unmatched. Germline V gene lookup returns CDR1 MNHNS and CDR2 SASEGT. The CDR3 consists of 20 residues. This chain's CDR3 is CASSEFGDGFRLALSYEQYF. DNA of the CDR3: TGTGCCAGCAGTGAGTTTGGGGACGGCTTCCGACTAGCCCTCTCCTACGAGCAGTACTTC.

The chain links TRBV27 to TRBJ2-7, with TRBD1 identical over 7 bases. CDR3 length: 13 residues. Germline values: CDR1 MNHEY, CDR2 SMNVEV (reference sequence). V dropped 4 bases and J dropped 3; count of bases not matched to a gene: 3. The CDR3 nucleotides are TGTGCCAGCAGTTCGGGACAGAGCTACGAGCAGTACTTC. It specifies CASSSGQSYEQYF.

The V call is TRBV19, the J call TRBJ2-5, with TRBD2 matching 9 bases. Losses at the gene ends were 6 bases for V and 4 bases for J; bases not matched to a gene: 12. Germline V CDR1 and CDR2: LNHDA, SQIVND (reference sequence). This CDR3 comprises 16 residues. The chain's CDR3 is CASRRSSGRPGETQYF. In DNA, the CDR3 is TGTGCCAGTAGGCGGTCGAGCGGGAGGCCCGGAGAGACCCAGTACTTC.

The chain uses TRBV27 and TRBJ1-1; D perhaps matches TRBD1 (5 bases). Looked up from germline, CDR1 is MNHEY and CDR2 is SMNVEV (reference sequence). The CDR3 spans 15 residues. Between the trimmed V and J ends, which lost 2 bases and 4 bases, there was a span of 14 bases. Here the CDR3 DNA reads TGTGCCAGCAGTTTAAAGCCGAGGGGAGGCACTGAAGCTTTCTTT. It specifies CASSLKPRGGTEAFF.

The rearrangement uses TRBV19 and TRBJ1-4; a weak D match, TRBD1 (5 bases). V shed 5 bases and J shed 6 bases, with 13 bases lying between them. This CDR3 is 14 amino acids long. Germline lookup yields CDR1 LNHDA and CDR2 SQIVND (reference sequence). This chain's CDR3 is CASSFTPGDEKLFF. The DNA for the CDR3 is TGTGCCAGTAGTTTCACCCCGGGGGATGAAAAACTGTTTTTT.

The chain links TRBV4-2 to TRBJ2-2; D is ambiguous. The CDR3 length is 13 residues. The germline gives CDR1 LGHNA, CDR2 YNFKEQ. The V and J ends lost 1 base and 7 bases respectively, with 7 bases between them. The CDR3 sequence is CASSQARSGELFF. Written as DNA, the CDR3 is TGTGCCAGCAGCCAAGCGAGGAGCGGGGAGCTGTTTTTT.

This chain joins TRBV7-2 and TRBJ2-7, with TRBD1 matching 8 bases. The CDR3 is 15 amino acids. With 0 bases clipped from V and 4 bases from J, the junction kept 5 bases outside the gene matches. Per germline, CDR1 SGHTA and CDR2 FQGNSA. CDR3: CASSLAPGGQYEQYF. Here the CDR3 DNA reads TGTGCCAGCAGCTTAGCTCCAGGGGGCCAGTACGAGCAGTACTTC. Complete variable domain (other parts from reference TRBV7-2 and TRBJ2-7): GAGVSQSPSNKVTEKGKDVELRCDPISGHTALYWYRQSLGQGLEFLIYFQGNSAPDKSGLPSDRFSAERTGGSVSTLTIQRTQQEDSAVYLCASSLAPGGQYEQYFGPGTRLTVT.

CDR3 sequence (DNA): TGTGCCAGCTCGTCCCGGGACAGCGATATCACCGGGGAGCTGTTTTTT. This sequence encodes CASSSRDSDITGELFF. The chain carries TRBV18 and TRBJ2-2; TRBD1 matches 7 bases. The junction had 11 bases not matched to a gene; V was cut back by 6 bases and J by 4 bases. The CDR3 loop spans 16 amino acids. Germline V gene sequence: CDR1 KGHSH, CDR2 LQKENI.

CDR3 sequence: CATSSKNSYGYTF. DNA for the CDR3: TGTGCCACCAGCAGTAAAAACTCGTATGGCTACACCTTC. V gene TRBV15 combines with J gene TRBJ1-2; D not certain. The CDR3 consists of 13 residues. The germline V gene encodes CDR1 LNHNV and CDR2 YYDKDF (reference sequence). V lost 3 bases and J 5 bases, leaving 10 bases between the germline ends.

The chain carries TRBV9 and TRBJ1-6; D might be TRBD1 (6 bases). V lost 0 bases, J lost 11 bases, and 12 bases lay in between. The CDR3 runs to 14 residues. Germline CDR1 reads SGDLS; CDR2 reads YYNGEE. The CDR3 reads CASSVGQGLAPLHF. CDR3 coding DNA: TGTGCCAGCAGCGTAGGTCAGGGGCTGGCACCCCTCCACTTT. The full variable domain, its missing parts supplied by reference TRBV9 and TRBJ1-6, is DSGVTQTPKHLITATGQRVTLRCSPRSGDLSVYWYQQSLDQGLQFLIQYYNGEERAKGNILERFSAQQFPDLHSELNLSSLELGDSALYFCASSVGQGLAPLHFGNGTRLTVT.

The rearrangement uses TRBV29-1 and TRBJ1-1, with a weak D call TRBD1 (6 bases). Between the trimmed V and J ends, which lost 1 base and 5 bases, there was a span of 23 bases. Germline V lookup: CDR1 SQVTM, CDR2 ANQGSEA. The CDR3 is 17 amino acids. For the CDR3, the DNA is TGCAGCGTTGAAGGTGAAGCGTTCTCAGGGGCCCTTACTGAAGCTTTCTTT. It translates to CSVEGEAFSGALTEAFF.

V gene TRBV6-5 combines with J gene TRBJ2-7; no definite D call. Germline V gives CDR1 MNHEY, CDR2 SVGAGI. CDR3 length equals 14 residues. Trimming stripped 0 bases from V and 0 bases from J, with 6 bases between. This CDR3 is CASSYSGFSYEQYF. The CDR3 DNA reads TGTGCCAGCAGTTACTCCGGTTTCTCCTACGAGCAGTACTTC.

The rearrangement links TRBV5-4 to TRBJ2-7, with 7 bases matching TRBD1. CDR1 is SGHNT and CDR2 is YYREEE in the germline V gene (reference sequence). The CDR3 contains 14 residues. With 0 bases clipped from V and 6 bases from J, the junction kept 6 bases outside the gene matches. In DNA, the CDR3 is TGTGCCAGCAGCTTGGGAGACAGGGAGCGCGAGCAGTACTTC. Protein sequence: CASSLGDREREQYF.

A single count supports this clone. V gene TRBV9 combines with J gene TRBJ2-1, with a tentative D call TRBD1 (5 bases). The V gene lost 0 bases and the J gene lost 6 bases, with 13 bases spanning the gap. Germline V gives CDR1 SGDLS, CDR2 YYNGEE. This CDR3 spans 15 amino acids. CDR3 in amino acids: CASSVARGSPNEQFF. DNA for the CDR3: TGTGCCAGCAGCGTAGCTAGGGGATCGCCCAATGAGCAGTTCTTC.

The chain employs TRBV2 and TRBJ2-6; TRBD2 aligns across 13 bases. The CDR3 runs 17 residues. J gave up 4 bases and V 9 bases, and 9 bases lay outside the gene matches. Germline CDR1 reads SNHLY; CDR2 reads FYNNEI. CDR3 nucleotides: TGTGCCAGTCTTCCGGGACTAGCGGGAATCGGGGCCAACGTCCTGACTTTC. Protein: CASLPGLAGIGANVLTF. Based on the CDR3 plus reference TRBV2 and TRBJ2-6, the full variable domain is EPEVTQTPSHQVTQMGQEVILRCVPISNHLYFYWYRQILGQKVEFLVSFYNNEISEKSEIFDDQFSVERPDGSNFTLKIRSTKLEDSAMYFCASLPGLAGIGANVLTFGAGSRLTVL.

The chain recombines TRBV3-1 (or the pseudogene TRBV3-2) with TRBJ2-1; 8 positions match TRBD2. The trim removed 5 bases at V and 3 bases at J, leaving 9 bases unmatched. Germline V gene lookup returns CDR1 LGHDT and CDR2 YNNKEL (reference sequence). CDR3 length: 16 residues. For the CDR3, the DNA is TGTGCCAGCAGCGTGCCCAGCGGGAGTCTCTACAATGAGCAGTTCTTC. It encodes CASSVPSGSLYNEQFF.

The chain has TRBV28 and TRBJ1-3, with D perhaps TRBD1 (6 bases). V lost 1 base, J lost 2 bases, and 9 bases lay in between. Germline loops: CDR1 MDHEN, CDR2 SYDVKM. CDR3 length: 15 amino acids. This chain's CDR3 is CASSLSRTAGNTIYF. The CDR3 region has the DNA TGTGCCAGCAGTTTATCCCGGACAGCTGGAAACACCATATATTTT.

This clone was seen just once. The chain uses TRBV19 and TRBJ1-6, with D hard to call. Germline assignment: CDR1 LNHDA and CDR2 SQIVND (reference sequence). This CDR3 spans 16 amino acids. V was trimmed by 0 bases and J by 7 bases, leaving 13 bases between them. CDR3 bases: TGTGCCAGTAGTATAGATTTCAGGTCTGGAAATTCACCCCTCCACTTT. It codes for CASSIDFRSGNSPLHF.

This clone has ten or more counts. The chain couples TRBV21-1 to TRBJ2-4; the table's D gene call, TRBD1, was not cross checked with the DNA. TRBV21-1 is annotated as a pseudogene. The CDR3 contains 17 residues. The CDR3 protein is CASSKPLRGRTKNIQYF. The CDR3 DNA is TGTGCCAGCAGCAAACCCCTCAGGGGGAGGACCAAAAACATTCAGTACTTC.

Comment on this clone: The sample contains more than one DNA sequence encoding this CDR3. The chain has TRBV6-5 and TRBJ1-1, with 7 bases lining up with TRBD1. The CDR3 consists of 13 residues. Germline CDR1 and CDR2: MNHEY and SVGAGI. The trim removed 6 bases at V and 5 bases at J, leaving 6 bases unmatched. CDR3 region: CASSSDRATEAFF. CDR3 coding DNA: TGTGCCAGCAGCTCAGACAGGGCGACTGAAGCTTTCTTT.

This clone was found a few times. The V call is TRBV3-1 (or the pseudogene TRBV3-2), the J call TRBJ1-1; 12 nucleotides match TRBD1. Unmatched junction bases numbered 3, after V lost 4 bases and J lost 3 bases. Germline CDR1 reads LGHDT; CDR2 reads YNNKEL (reference sequence). This CDR3 comprises 15 residues. The CDR3 protein is CASSRDRGPYTEAFF. The CDR3 nucleotides read TGTGCCAGCAGCCGGGACAGGGGGCCTTACACTGAAGCTTTCTTT.

The rearrangement links TRBV6-2 or TRBV6-3 to TRBJ2-2, with 12 bases that match TRBD2. CDR3 length equals 15 residues. With 4 bases clipped from V and 3 bases from J, the junction kept 0 bases outside the gene matches. CDR1 is MNHEY, CDR2 SVGEGT, per germline. The CDR3 coding sequence is TGTGCCAGCAGTTCTAGCGGGAGGGACACCGGGGAGCTGTTTTTT. Translating gives CASSSSGRDTGELFF.

The chain uses TRBV6-5 and TRBJ1-3; TRBD1 agrees at 9 bases. V lost 5 bases, J lost 4 bases, and 3 bases stayed unmatched. The length of the CDR3 is 14 residues. Looked up from germline, CDR1 is MNHEY and CDR2 is SVGAGI. This CDR3 is CASSRTGVGNTIYF. The CDR3 DNA reads TGTGCCAGCAGTCGGACAGGGGTAGGAAACACCATATATTTT.

The chain combines TRBV18 with TRBJ1-1; D ambiguous. The CDR3 spans 13 residues. Trimming pared 1 base from V and 1 base from J, leaving 4 bases between. The germline CDR1 and CDR2 sequences are KGHSH and LQKENI. CDR3 coding DNA: TGTGCCAGCTCACCACGGGCGAACACTGAAGCTTTCTTT. Protein: CASSPRANTEAFF.

The genes are TRBV6-4 and TRBJ2-1, with 13 bases fitting TRBD2. CDR3 length: 14 residues. The germline V gene has CDR1 MRHNA and CDR2 SNTAGT. V was pared by 4 bases and J by 8 bases, with 2 bases of the junction left unmatched. The CDR3 sequence is CASSGTSGSDEQFF. The CDR3 DNA sequence: TGTGCCAGCAGTGGGACTAGCGGGAGTGATGAGCAGTTCTTC.

The rearrangement uses TRBV4-2 and TRBJ1-4; tentatively, D is TRBD1 (6 bases). Trimming removed 0 bases from V and 13 bases from J, with 15 bases in between. CDR3 size: 14 residues. Germline CDR1 reads LGHNA; CDR2 reads YNFKEQ. As DNA, the CDR3 is TGTGCCAGCAGCCAAGAAAACAGGGTTGAGAGACTGTTTTTT. This translates into CASSQENRVERLFF.

The chain joins TRBV1 to TRBJ1-1; TRBD1 was called by the table and not checked on the DNA. TRBV1 is shown as a pseudogene. The CDR3 spans 15 residues. The CDR3 nucleotides read TGCACCAGCAGCCAAGACCGGACAGGGGACACTGAAGCTTTCTTT. Amino acid sequence: CTSSQDRTGDTEAFF.

J is TRBJ1-2 and V is TRBV18; D might be TRBD1 (5 bases). The CDR3 totals 13 residues. Germline V CDR1 and CDR2: KGHSH, LQKENI. The V end was cut by 3 bases, the J end by 7 bases, with 12 bases between. The DNA of the CDR3 is TGTGCCAGCTCACCCTCGGGGGGATTTGGCTACACCTTC. This translates into CASSPSGGFGYTF.

This chain uses TRBV28 with TRBJ2-3; no firm D call. The ends were cut back, 8 bases at V and 6 bases at J, with 9 bases in the middle. The germline CDR1 and CDR2 sequences are MDHEN and SYDVKM. The CDR3 spans 11 residues. In nucleotides, the CDR3 is TGTGCCAGCGGGCAGATGGATACGCAGTATTTT. Translated: CASGQMDTQYF.